The rows below give T cell receptor beta chains drawn from one sample of a study of T-cell reconstitution after alpha-beta-depleted transplantation in children. TCRdb recomputed calls from the PCR reads with MiXCR, one row per CDR3 protein. Of hundreds of thousands of distinct CDR3 sequences detected, approximately 10% appear once; the ten largest clones hold 28%. This sample comprised PBMCs, obtained before TCRalphabeta/CD19-depleted stem cell transplant. These receptors all come from a child under two years old with acute myeloid leukemia, due to receive a stem cell transplant. Each CDR3 is given with its conserved first and last residue. Each record gives: clone size, V gene, CDR3 protein. Clone size appears in some rows only: once, few, many, or a class for an expanded clone.

many TRBV7-9 CASSFLDFNEQFF
many TRBV20-1 CSATSGTRSYEQYF
many TRBV5-1 CASSTDGYTEAFF
many TRBV12-3/TRBV12-4 CASRGLSGANVLTF
many TRBV5-1 CASSHGQGARHEQYF
NA TRBV18 CASSPLQRGGYTF
many TRBV4-3 CASSQERATIAGELFF
many TRBV7-9 CASSGTGTGAYEQYF
many TRBV12-3/TRBV12-4 CASSLGQDNEKLFF
few TRBV6-5 CASRNRGSGANVLTF
many TRBV7-2 CASSQRPWGTDTQYF
many TRBV7-2 CASSLRTGYNSPLHF
many TRBV5-1 CASSSAGTSVPEQFF
many TRBV7-2 CASSRRAAGREKLFF
many TRBV12-3/TRBV12-4 CASRRETYNEQFF
NA TRBV30 CAWGRGDGDTF
many TRBV7-3 CASSLWGQGRTGELFF
many TRBV12-3/TRBV12-4 CASRLGAANTEAFF
NA TRBV5-5 CASSLGGGTNVLTF
NA TRBV3-1 CASSRRTGGENTEAFF
NA TRBV24-1 CATSGETGFAQPQHF
many TRBV6-5 CASSLGLAYEQFF
many TRBV9 CASSEQGEDSGNTIYF
few TRBV27 CASSLYGTSGRAGQFF
few TRBV29-1 CSVRIRTGRDEQYF
NA TRBV7-3 CASSLFERDTQYF
many TRBV28 CASSRRTSGSQETQYF
many TRBV28 CASKDTGNTIYF
NA TRBV7-8 CASCSAWNTEAFF
NA TRBV12-3/TRBV12-4 CASSLLAGGFNEQFF
many TRBV7-2 CASSLLQGDQPQHF
NA TRBV18 CASSPPWEREGQYEQYF
many TRBV29-1 CSVEPGQGHEQYF
many TRBV6-5 CASSYSRRPTGGGELFF
many TRBV19 CASSMEGSGITTDTQYF
few TRBV11-2 CASSLVRTRRKSYNEQFF
many TRBV19 CASSVGQNQPQHF
many TRBV5-1 CASSALQGRNTEAFF
many TRBV7-2 CASMSWGGVSTDTQYF
NA TRBV4-3 CASSRNRASGRSTDTQYF
NA TRBV7-2 CASSLGGTRMRETQYF
many TRBV5-1 CASSLASQAGTEAFF
many TRBV13 CASSLGLAGQETQYF
many TRBV12-3/TRBV12-4 CASSPPGGENIQYF
many TRBV12-3/TRBV12-4 CASSLWQGQHF
many TRBV5-6 CASSLETAYGYTF
many TRBV10-3 CAIRTSGFTDTQYF
few TRBV7-9 CASSSTGDGSYEQYF
many TRBV9 CASSVEQGNEQYF
many TRBV5-6 CASSRRRPINEKLFF
many TRBV14 CASSQDPSYGYTF